This T cell receptor beta chain was obtained from a study of neurological immune-mediated disorders. About the study: The roughly 34 patients with multiple sclerosis comprised about 31 relapsing-remitting cases and 3 secondary progressive cases.

This clonotype was seen at least ten times. Its antigen is as yet unknown. Findings of the study overall: Association with the multiple sclerosis repertoire cluster was not found for any clinical or MRI feature. Among 34 multiple sclerosis patients, phylogenetic grouping put the repertoires of 18 into a single related-CDR3 cluster, a possible signature.

cDNA synthesis was performed by 5'RACE with 10-nucleotide random UMIs. Using its own MiXCR run on the 5' RACE reads, TCRdb lists one record per CDR3 protein. The data show about 46,000 distinct CDR3 sequences, with just over 3% seen just once and about 15% held by the top ten. V was trimmed by 5 bases and J by 2 bases, leaving 12 bases between them. The germline gives CDR1 SGHTA, CDR2 FQGTGA. The CDR3 is made up of 14 amino acids. This clonotype originated in a woman aged 45-60 years with multiple sclerosis. This chain links TRBV7-3 with TRBJ2-5, with D perhaps TRBD1 or TRBD2 (5 bases each). The sequencing input was PBMCs. The CDR3 here is CASSPGTVQETQYF. The CDR3 region has the DNA TGTGCCAGCAGCCCTGGGACCGTTCAAGAGACCCAGTACTTC.